These T cell receptor beta chains were read from a single sample in a study of OX40 agonist ivuxolimab in advanced cancers. Method: immunoSEQ multiplex PCR; TCRdb's copy keeps in-frame clones and lacks some. The sample includes fewer than 95,000 clones, around 90% seen only once; the top ten take more than 0.35%. The material sequenced was CD4+ or CD8+ T cells sorted from blood, taken in a trial of the OX40 agonist ivuxolimab. The receptors derive from an adult with an advanced solid tumor such as melanoma, head and neck, liver or kidney cancer. CDR3s include the opening cysteine and the closing phenylalanine or tryptophan. Each record gives: clone size, D gene, J gene, V gene, CDR3 DNA, CDR3 protein. The D gene is left open where the match is weak. Not every row has a clone size; where given, it reads once, few, many or a size class.

>NA|NA|TRBJ1-1|TRBV7-2
TGTGCCAGCAGAAAGGGGGGCACTGAAGCTTTCTTT
CASRKGGTEAFF
>NA|NA|TRBJ1-1|TRBV7-3
TGTGCCAGCAGCAGGAGGATGGCGAACACTGAAGCTTTCTTT
CASSRRMANTEAFF
>NA|TRBD1|TRBJ2-7|TRBV18
TGTGCCACCCAGCCGAGACAGGGGGGGTACGAGCAGTACTTC
CATQPRQGGYEQYF
>NA|NA|TRBJ2-7|TRBV11-2
TGTGCCAGCAGCTTACAGGGGACCTACGAGCAGTACTTC
CASSLQGTYEQYF
>NA|NA|TRBJ1-2|TRBV19
TGTGCCAGTAGTCCATATGAGACAGTCTATGGCTACACCTTC
CASSPYETVYGYTF
>NA|TRBD2|TRBJ2-2|TRBV28
TGTGCCAGCATGAATCCCACTAGCGTCGATACCACCGGGGAGCTGTTTTTT
CASMNPTSVDTTGELFF
>once|TRBD2|TRBJ2-3|TRBV4-2
TGTGCCAGCAGCCAAGACTTAACTAGCGGGGGGGCCGATGGGATAGATACGCAGTATTTT
CASSQDLTSGGADGIDTQYF
>NA|NA|TRBJ2-1|TRBV11-2
TGTGCCAGCAGCTTAGATCGGTCAGGAAGAATGTTCTTC
CASSLDRSGRMFF
>NA|TRBD1|TRBJ1-2|TRBV18
TGTGCCAGCTCCAGGGGGCAGGACTATGGCTACACCTTC
CASSRGQDYGYTF
>NA|TRBD2|TRBJ2-7|TRBV27
TGTGCCAGCAGGGGAGCGGGGGCCTCCTACGAGCAGTACTTC
CASRGAGASYEQYF
>NA|NA|TRBJ2-7|TRBV20-1
TGCAGTGCTTTCTGGAACGAGCAGTACTTC
CSAFWNEQYF
>NA|TRBD1|TRBJ2-7|TRBV5-6
TGTGCCAGCAGCTCCCCCTGGACAGGGCCCTACGAGCAGTACTTC
CASSSPWTGPYEQYF
>NA|NA|TRBJ1-2|TRBV7-9
TGTGCCAGCAGCAAAGGGGGGGCCAACTATGGCTACACCTTC
CASSKGGANYGYTF
>once|NA|TRBJ2-2|TRBV15
TGTGCCACCAGCAGAGCACGAAGTGGCACCGGGGAGCTGTTTTTT
CATSRARSGTGELFF
>NA|TRBD1|TRBJ2-7|TRBV7-8
TGTGCCAGCAGCCTCCGGGACAGGGGCCCCGAGCAGTACTTC
CASSLRDRGPEQYF
>NA|NA|TRBJ1-5|TRBV28
TGTGCCTCTCGGACGGTCAATCAGCCCCAGCATTTT
CASRTVNQPQHF
>NA|NA|TRBJ2-7|TRBV2
TGTGCCAGCAGTCCTCGTGTCAGCTACGAGCAGTACTTC
CASSPRVSYEQYF
>NA|NA|TRBJ2-2|TRBV9
TGTGCCAGCAGCGTAATTACAGGGACCGGGGAGCTGTTTTTT
CASSVITGTGELFF
>NA|TRBD2|TRBJ2-5|TRBV6-1
TGTGCCAGCAGTGAAGCCTTTGGGACTAGCGGACTACCGACCCAGTACTTC
CASSEAFGTSGLPTQYF
>NA|NA|TRBJ1-2|TRBV5-6
TGTGCCAGCAGCTCTTCCCCAGAAATCAACTATGGCTACACCTTC
CASSSSPEINYGYTF
>NA|TRBD2|TRBJ2-5|TRBV11-3
TGTGCCAGCAGCCCAGCGGGGGGAACCAAAGAGACCCAGTACTTC
CASSPAGGTKETQYF
>NA|TRBD2|TRBJ2-5|TRBV28
TGTGCCAGCAGTCCCCAGGGACTAGCGGGGGAAGAGACCCAGTACTTC
CASSPQGLAGEETQYF
>NA|NA|TRBJ1-5|TRBV19
TGTGCCAGTAGTATCGGCCAGACACTCAATCAGCCCCAGCATTTT
CASSIGQTLNQPQHF
>NA|TRBD1|TRBJ2-5|TRBV6-1
TGTGCCAGCAGGGGGACAGGTCAAGAGACCCAGTACTTC
CASRGTGQETQYF
>NA|NA|TRBJ1-2|TRBV7-2
TGTGCCAGCAGCTTCGACAGGTACTATGGCTACACCTTC
CASSFDRYYGYTF
>NA|NA|TRBJ2-3|TRBV4-2
TGTGCCAGCAGCCAAGGCTCCTTAGTCGGGGATACGCAGTATTTT
CASSQGSLVGDTQYF
>NA|TRBD1|TRBJ2-2|TRBV4-2
TGTGCCAGCAGCCACCCCAGGGGGCCCAATCATCCCGGGGAGCTGTTTTTT
CASSHPRGPNHPGELFF
>once|TRBD1|TRBJ2-7|TRBV27
TGTGCCAGCAGGGGGACAGACTACGAGCAGTACTTC
CASRGTDYEQYF
>NA|NA|TRBJ2-1|TRBV20-1
TGCAGTGCTAGACCGGGGTATGAGCAGTTCTTC
CSARPGYEQFF
>NA|NA|TRBJ1-5|TRBV7-8
TGTGCCAGCAGCTTAGCGCGGAATCAGCCCCAGCATTTT
CASSLARNQPQHF
>NA|TRBD1|TRBJ1-4|TRBV28
TGTGCCAGCACCTTCCTGGGAGGGGGACAGGGGGATGAAAAACTGTTTTTT
CASTFLGGGQGDEKLFF
>few|NA|TRBJ1-6|TRBV19
TGTGCCAGCCATGGGCAGAATTCACCCCTCCACTTT
CASHGQNSPLHF
>once|NA|TRBJ2-2|TRBV27
TGTGCCAGCAAGAAGAGTAGGGACACCGGGGAGCTGTTTTTT
CASKKSRDTGELFF
>NA|NA|TRBJ1-2|TRBV19
TGTGCCAGTACCCGGTCGGGTCAGGGATACGGCTACACCTTC
CASTRSGQGYGYTF
>NA|NA|TRBJ2-1|TRBV19
TGTGCCAGTAGCCATCCGCACGCCTACGTTTACAATGAGCAGTTCTTC
CASSHPHAYVYNEQFF